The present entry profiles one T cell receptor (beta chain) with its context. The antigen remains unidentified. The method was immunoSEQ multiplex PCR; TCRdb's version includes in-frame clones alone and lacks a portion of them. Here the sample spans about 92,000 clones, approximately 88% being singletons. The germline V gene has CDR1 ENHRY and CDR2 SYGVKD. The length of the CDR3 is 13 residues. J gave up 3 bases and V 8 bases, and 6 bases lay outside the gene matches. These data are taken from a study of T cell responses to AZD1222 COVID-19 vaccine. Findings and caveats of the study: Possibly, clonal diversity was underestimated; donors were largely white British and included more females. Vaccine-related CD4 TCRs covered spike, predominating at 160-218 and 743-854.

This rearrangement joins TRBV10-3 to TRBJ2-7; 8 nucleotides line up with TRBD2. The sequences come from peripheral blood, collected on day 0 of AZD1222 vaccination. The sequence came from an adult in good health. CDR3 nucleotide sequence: TGTGCCATCGGTGGACTAGCCAACTACGAGCAGTACTTC. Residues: CAIGGLANYEQYF.